This passage covers 21 T cell receptor beta chains from one sample sequenced in a study of CD8+ T cells in alopecia areata. Sequencing used cDNA as its template, made by extracting RNA and reverse transcribing it. The repertoire was sequenced with immunoSEQ multiplex PCR; TCRdb's copy has only in-frame clones and lacks some. The sample lists about 270,000 clones, 60% occurring once. Documented treatment: oral pan-JAK inhibitor, 5-10 mg twice daily. Sequences were derived from CD4+ T cells sorted from blood, sampled at roughly week 52, from a patient treated with tofacitinib. Source of these receptors: a human donor with alopecia areata.

This clone was observed a handful of times. V gene TRBV9 combines with J gene TRBJ1-2, with 9 bases fitting TRBD1. CDR3 size: 15 residues. The germline gives CDR1 SGDLS, CDR2 YYNGEE. Trimming cost V 0 bases and J 9 bases; bases outside gene matches: 9. DNA for the CDR3: TGTGCCAGCAGCGTAGACGCGGGACAGGGTAGGAGCTACACCTTC. Translation gives CASSVDAGQGRSYTF.

This clone was observed a few times. The chain couples TRBV7-3 to TRBJ1-2; 7 nucleotides align to TRBD1. Germline V gene lookup returns CDR1 SGHTA and CDR2 FQGTGA. This CDR3 contains 16 residues. Trimming at V came to 5 bases and at J to 1 base, leaving 10 bases not matched to a gene. CDR3 protein: CASSQQGSRINYGYTF. CDR3 nucleotide sequence: TGTGCCAGCAGCCAACAGGGGTCTCGAATTAACTATGGCTACACCTTC.

This chain links TRBV7-9 with TRBJ1-1; possible D gene TRBD1, 5 bases. Germline V gives CDR1 SEHNR, CDR2 FQNEAQ (reference sequence). V lost 1 base and J lost 5, with 14 bases in between. The CDR3 runs to 15 residues. This chain's CDR3 is CASSLVSGSQTEAFF. CDR3 nucleotide sequence: TGTGCCAGCAGCTTAGTCTCAGGGAGTCAAACTGAAGCTTTCTTT.

The chain recombines TRBV4-1 with TRBJ1-2; maybe TRBD1 (5 bases). Trimming stripped 0 bases from V and 8 bases from J, with 10 bases between. The CDR3 loop spans 13 amino acids. Germline-derived CDR1 and CDR2 are MGHRA and YSYEKL. Written as DNA, the CDR3 is TGCGCCAGCAGCCAAGATTGGGGCCGGGGCTACACCTTC. It translates to CASSQDWGRGYTF.

The chain carries TRBV4-2 and TRBJ1-3; weak D call: TRBD1 (6 bases). In germline, CDR1 is LGHNA, CDR2 YNFKEQ. V lost 5 bases and J 0 bases, leaving 14 bases between the germline ends. The CDR3 is 16 amino acids. The DNA for the CDR3 is TGTGCCAGCAGCGCCCGGGACACGAGCTCTGGAAACACCATATATTTT. This translates into CASSARDTSSGNTIYF.

The V gene is TRBV30, the J gene TRBJ2-1; D is ambiguous. V was pared by 5 bases and J by 7 bases, with 9 bases between. Germline V gene lookup returns CDR1 GTSNPN and CDR2 SVGIG (reference sequence). The CDR3 contains 11 residues. CDR3 amino acids: CAWFVGNEQFF. CDR3 coding DNA: TGTGCCTGGTTTGTTGGGAATGAGCAGTTCTTC.

The J gene is TRBJ1-5, the V gene TRBV25-1; D unresolved. The CDR3 is 13 residues long. Trimming removed 8 bases from V and 3 bases from J, with 11 bases in between. Germline CDR1 MGHDK, CDR2 SYGVNS. CDR3 loop: CASGPPNNQPQHF. The DNA for the CDR3 is TGTGCCAGCGGACCCCCTAACAATCAGCCCCAGCATTTT.

CDR3 amino acids: CASSLVRGSYEQYF. As DNA, the CDR3 is TGCGCCAGCAGCTTGGTCAGGGGATCGTACGAGCAGTACTTC. The V gene is TRBV5-1, the J gene TRBJ2-7; TRBD1 might be the D (6 bases). CDR1 is SGHRS and CDR2 is YFSETQ in the germline V gene. The CDR3 runs to 14 residues. Trimming took off 0 bases at V and 4 bases at J, with 11 bases between the two ends.

This clone is a singleton in its sample. V gene TRBV7-2 combines with J gene TRBJ2-2; tentative D call: TRBD1 (5 bases). The length of the CDR3 is 16 residues. V gave up 5 bases and J gave up 0 bases, with 13 bases separating them. CDR1 is SGHTA, CDR2 FQGNSA, per germline. The CDR3 protein is CASSLNGQANTGELFF. In DNA, the CDR3 is TGTGCCAGCAGCCTTAACGGACAAGCGAACACCGGGGAGCTGTTTTTT.

The chain recombines TRBV10-3 with TRBJ2-7; D tentatively reads TRBD1 or TRBD2 (6 bases each). V was clipped by 1 base and J by 6 bases, with 16 bases between them. There are 15 residues in the CDR3. Germline V CDR1 and CDR2: ENHRY, SYGVKD. In nucleotides, the CDR3 is TGTGCCATCAGTGAGTATGGGGGGCCTACGGGCGAGCAGTACTTC. The encoded protein is CAISEYGGPTGEQYF.

V and J are TRBV29-1 and TRBJ1-2; 7 nucleotides line up with TRBD1. This CDR3 contains 13 residues. V lost 7 bases and J lost 1; bases outside the gene matches: 6. Germline CDR1 reads SQVTM; CDR2 reads ANQGSEA. The CDR3 DNA reads as TGCAGCGCCGGTCCAGGGGGTAACTATGGCTACACCTTC. Translating it yields CSAGPGGNYGYTF. Based on the CDR3 plus reference TRBV29-1 and TRBJ1-2, the full variable domain is SAVISQKPSRDICQRGTSLTIQCQVDSQVTMMFWYRQQPGQSLTLIATANQGSEATYESGFVIDKFPISRPNLTFSTLTVSNMSPEDSSIYLCSAGPGGNYGYTFGSGTRLTVV.

The chain combines TRBV7-2 with TRBJ1-1; D uncertain. From germline, CDR1 is SGHTA and CDR2 FQGNSA. The CDR3 runs to 14 residues. Trimming removed 5 bases at V and 3 bases at J, with 13 bases between. The CDR3, as DNA: TGTGCCAGCAGCCCCCGGCTCCGGGACACTGAAGCTTTCTTT. This sequence encodes CASSPRLRDTEAFF. The variable domain in full, completed from reference TRBV7-2 and TRBJ1-1, reads GAGVSQSPSNKVTEKGKDVELRCDPISGHTALYWYRQSLGQGLEFLIYFQGNSAPDKSGLPSDRFSAERTGGSVSTLTIQRTQQEDSAVYLCASSPRLRDTEAFFGQGTRLTVV.

The sample holds a few counts of this clone. The chain recombines TRBV6-6 with TRBJ1-1, with a weak D call TRBD1 (6 bases). Germline assignment: CDR1 MNHNY and CDR2 SVGAGI (reference sequence). CDR3 length equals 13 residues. Trimming removed 7 bases from V and 1 base from J, with 10 bases in between. The CDR3 here is CASTPRGNTEAFF. In DNA form, the CDR3 reads TGTGCCAGCACTCCCAGGGGGAACACTGAAGCTTTCTTT.

This sequence joins TRBV30 and TRBJ2-3, with D hard to call. Germline V gene lookup returns CDR1 GTSNPN and CDR2 SVGIG (reference sequence). V was trimmed by 3 bases and J by 4 bases, leaving 11 bases between them. The CDR3 is 13 amino acids. The CDR3 is CAWRTLGADTQYF. The CDR3 nucleotides read TGTGCCTGGAGGACTCTCGGCGCAGATACGCAGTATTTT.

This clone has just a few counts. The V call is TRBV4-1, the J call TRBJ1-6, with unresolved D. Trimming took off 1 base at V and 9 bases at J, with 13 bases between the two ends. Looked up from germline, CDR1 is MGHRA and CDR2 is YSYEKL. The CDR3 is made up of 15 amino acids. The CDR3 spells CASSQVIGWGSPLHF. The CDR3 DNA is TGCGCCAGCAGCCAAGTTATAGGGTGGGGTTCACCCCTCCACTTT.

The chain uses TRBV29-1 and TRBJ2-2; TRBD2 matches 9 bases. With 3 bases clipped from V and 3 bases from J, the junction kept 2 bases outside the gene matches. The CDR3 contains 14 residues. Germline V gene lookup returns CDR1 SQVTM and CDR2 ANQGSEA. The CDR3 DNA sequence: TGCAGCGTTGAGGCTAGCGGGGACACCGGGGAGCTGTTTTTT. It encodes CSVEASGDTGELFF.

The sample holds one count of this clone. This chain links TRBV30 with TRBJ1-5; D is undetermined. The CDR3 sequence is 14 residues long. V lost 7 bases, J lost 4 bases, and 17 bases lay in between. The germline V gene encodes CDR1 GTSNPN and CDR2 SVGIG (reference sequence). The CDR3 nucleotides are TGTGCCTTCCAGAGGATTGGAGGAAATCAGCCCCAGCATTTT. Residues: CAFQRIGGNQPQHF. The whole variable domain, filled in from reference TRBV30 and TRBJ1-5, reads SQTIHQWPATLVQPVGSPLSLECTVEGTSNPNLYWYRQAAGRGLQLLFYSVGIGQISSEVPQNLSASRPQDRQFILSSKKLLLSDSGFYLCAFQRIGGNQPQHFGDGTRLSIL.

The chain links TRBV15 to TRBJ2-7, with 7 bases aligning to TRBD1. With 2 bases clipped from V and 5 bases from J, the junction kept 6 bases outside the gene matches. The CDR3 consists of 14 residues. CDR1 is LNHNV and CDR2 is YYDKDF in the germline V gene (reference sequence). CDR3 sequence: CATSRRQGSDEQYF. CDR3 in DNA: TGTGCCACCAGCAGACGACAGGGTTCCGACGAGCAGTACTTC.

V usage is TRBV7-9 and J usage is TRBJ1-5; perhaps TRBD1 as D (5 bases). Trimming pared 5 bases from V and 3 bases from J, leaving 14 bases between. The CDR3 has 15 amino acids. Germline CDR1 SEHNR, CDR2 FQNEAQ (reference sequence). CDR3: CASSLGERSNQPQHF. DNA of the CDR3: TGTGCCAGCAGCCTAGGGGAACGCTCCAATCAGCCCCAGCATTTT.

The V and J genes are TRBV29-1 and TRBJ1-5; tentatively, D is TRBD1 (6 bases). Germline V lookup: CDR1 SQVTM, CDR2 ANQGSEA. This CDR3 comprises 13 residues. The V end was cut by 6 bases, the J end by 5 bases, with 14 bases between. Here the CDR3 DNA reads TGCAGCGTGCAAACAGGGTATGATCAGCCCCAGCATTTT. Protein: CSVQTGYDQPQHF.

The rearrangement links TRBV4-1 to TRBJ1-6, with D possibly TRBD1 on 5 matching bases. The CDR3 runs 19 residues. Germline lookup yields CDR1 MGHRA and CDR2 YSYEKL. The V end was cut by 3 bases, the J end by 10 bases, with 28 bases between. CDR3 in amino acids: CASSQEDGSTQGRYSPLHF. The CDR3 DNA reads TGCGCCAGCAGCCAGGAAGATGGATCAACTCAGGGACGGTACTCACCCCTCCACTTT.